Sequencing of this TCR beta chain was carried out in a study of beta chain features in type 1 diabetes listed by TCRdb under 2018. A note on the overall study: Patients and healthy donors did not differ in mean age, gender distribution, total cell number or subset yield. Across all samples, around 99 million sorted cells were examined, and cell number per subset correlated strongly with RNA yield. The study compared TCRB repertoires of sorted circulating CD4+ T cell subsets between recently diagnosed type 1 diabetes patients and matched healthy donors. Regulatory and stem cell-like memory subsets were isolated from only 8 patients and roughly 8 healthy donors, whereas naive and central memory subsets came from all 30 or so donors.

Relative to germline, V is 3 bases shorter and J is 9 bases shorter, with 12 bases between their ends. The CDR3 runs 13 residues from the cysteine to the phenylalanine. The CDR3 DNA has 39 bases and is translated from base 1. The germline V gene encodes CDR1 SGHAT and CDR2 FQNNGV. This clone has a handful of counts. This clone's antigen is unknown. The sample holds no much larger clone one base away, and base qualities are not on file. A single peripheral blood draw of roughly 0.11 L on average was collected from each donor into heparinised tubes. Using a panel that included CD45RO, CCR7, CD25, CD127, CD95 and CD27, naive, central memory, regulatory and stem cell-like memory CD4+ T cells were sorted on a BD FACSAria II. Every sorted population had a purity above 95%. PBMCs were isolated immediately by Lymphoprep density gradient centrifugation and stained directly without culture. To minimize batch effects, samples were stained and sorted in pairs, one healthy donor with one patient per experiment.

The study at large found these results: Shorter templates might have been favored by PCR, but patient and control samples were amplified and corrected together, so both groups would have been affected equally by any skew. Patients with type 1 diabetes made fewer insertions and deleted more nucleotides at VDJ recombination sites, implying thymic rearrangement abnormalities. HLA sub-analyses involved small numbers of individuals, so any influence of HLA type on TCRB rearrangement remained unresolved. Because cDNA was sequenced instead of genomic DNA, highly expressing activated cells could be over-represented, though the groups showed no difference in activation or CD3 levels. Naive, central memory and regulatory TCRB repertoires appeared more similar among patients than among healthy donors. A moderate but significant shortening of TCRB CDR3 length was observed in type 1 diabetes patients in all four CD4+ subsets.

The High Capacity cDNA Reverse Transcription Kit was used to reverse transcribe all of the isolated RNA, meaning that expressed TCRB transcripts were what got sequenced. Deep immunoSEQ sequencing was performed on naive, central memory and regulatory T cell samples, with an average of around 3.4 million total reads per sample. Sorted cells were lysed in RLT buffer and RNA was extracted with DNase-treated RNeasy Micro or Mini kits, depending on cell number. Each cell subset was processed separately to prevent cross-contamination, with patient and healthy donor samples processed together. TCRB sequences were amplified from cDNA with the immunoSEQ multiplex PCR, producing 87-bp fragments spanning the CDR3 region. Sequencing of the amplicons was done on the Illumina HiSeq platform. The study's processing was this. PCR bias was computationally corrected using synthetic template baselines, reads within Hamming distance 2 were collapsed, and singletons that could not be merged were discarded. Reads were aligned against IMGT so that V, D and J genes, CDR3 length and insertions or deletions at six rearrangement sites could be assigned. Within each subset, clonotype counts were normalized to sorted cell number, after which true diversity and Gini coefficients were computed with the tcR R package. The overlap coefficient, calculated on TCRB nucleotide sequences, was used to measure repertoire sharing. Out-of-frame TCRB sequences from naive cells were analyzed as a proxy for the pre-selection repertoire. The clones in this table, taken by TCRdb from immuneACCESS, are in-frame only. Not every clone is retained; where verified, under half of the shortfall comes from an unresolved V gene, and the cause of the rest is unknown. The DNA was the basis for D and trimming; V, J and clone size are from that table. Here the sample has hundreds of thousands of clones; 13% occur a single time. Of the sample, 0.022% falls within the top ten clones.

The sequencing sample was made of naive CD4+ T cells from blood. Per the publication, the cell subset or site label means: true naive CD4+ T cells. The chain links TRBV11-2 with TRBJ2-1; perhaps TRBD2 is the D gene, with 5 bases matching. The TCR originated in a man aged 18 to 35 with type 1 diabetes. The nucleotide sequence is TGTGCCAGCAGCTTTAGGACCGCGGGTGAGCAGTTCTTC. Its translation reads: CASSFRTAGEQFF.